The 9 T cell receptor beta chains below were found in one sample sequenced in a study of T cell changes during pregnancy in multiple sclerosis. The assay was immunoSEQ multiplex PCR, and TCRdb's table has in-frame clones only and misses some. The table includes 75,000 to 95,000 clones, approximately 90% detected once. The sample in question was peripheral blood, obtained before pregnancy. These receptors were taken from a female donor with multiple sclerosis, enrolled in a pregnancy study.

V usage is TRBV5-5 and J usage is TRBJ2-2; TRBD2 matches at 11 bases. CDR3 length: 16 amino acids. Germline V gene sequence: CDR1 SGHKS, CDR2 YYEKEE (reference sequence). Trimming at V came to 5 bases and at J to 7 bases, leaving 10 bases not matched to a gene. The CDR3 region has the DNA TGTGCCAGCAGACTAGCGGGAGTTCCGCGGGGCGGGGAGCTGTTTTTT. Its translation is CASRLAGVPRGGELFF.

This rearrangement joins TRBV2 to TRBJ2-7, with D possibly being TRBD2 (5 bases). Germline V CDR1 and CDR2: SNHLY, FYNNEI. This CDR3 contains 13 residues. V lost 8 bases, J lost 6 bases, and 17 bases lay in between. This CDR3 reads CASARLIASEQYF. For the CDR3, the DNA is TGTGCCAGCGCGCGACTAATTGCATCCGAGCAGTACTTC.

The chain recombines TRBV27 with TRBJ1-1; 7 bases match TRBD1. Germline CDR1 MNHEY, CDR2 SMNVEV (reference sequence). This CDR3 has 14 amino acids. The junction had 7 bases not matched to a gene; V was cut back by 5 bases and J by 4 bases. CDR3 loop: CASSLQGSGTEAFF. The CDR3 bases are TGTGCCAGCAGTCTACAGGGGTCGGGCACTGAAGCTTTCTTT.

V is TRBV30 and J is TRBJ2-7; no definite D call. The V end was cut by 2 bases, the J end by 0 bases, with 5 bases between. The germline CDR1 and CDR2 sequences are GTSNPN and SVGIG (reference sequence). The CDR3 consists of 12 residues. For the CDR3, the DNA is TGTGCCTGGAGTACGAGCTCCTACGAGCAGTACTTC. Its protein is CAWSTSSYEQYF.

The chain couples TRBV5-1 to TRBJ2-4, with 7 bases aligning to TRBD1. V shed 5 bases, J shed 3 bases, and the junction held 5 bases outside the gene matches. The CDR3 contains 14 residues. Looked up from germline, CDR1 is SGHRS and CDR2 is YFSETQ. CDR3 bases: TGCGCCAGCAGACCCGGGACAGTCAAAAACATTCAGTACTTC. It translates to CASRPGTVKNIQYF.

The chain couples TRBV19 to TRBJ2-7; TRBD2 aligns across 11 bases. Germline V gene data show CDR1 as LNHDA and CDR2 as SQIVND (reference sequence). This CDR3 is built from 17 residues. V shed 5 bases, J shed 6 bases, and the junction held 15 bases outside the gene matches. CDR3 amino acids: CASSPGTSGGGFTEQYF. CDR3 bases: TGTGCCAGTAGTCCAGGGACTAGCGGAGGGGGGTTCACCGAGCAGTACTTC. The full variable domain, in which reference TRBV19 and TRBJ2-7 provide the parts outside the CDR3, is DGGITQSPKYLFRKEGQNVTLSCEQNLNHDAMYWYRQDPGQGLRLIYYSQIVNDFQKGDIAEGYSVSREKKESFPLTVTSAQKNPTAFYLCASSPGTSGGGFTEQYFGPGTRLTVT.

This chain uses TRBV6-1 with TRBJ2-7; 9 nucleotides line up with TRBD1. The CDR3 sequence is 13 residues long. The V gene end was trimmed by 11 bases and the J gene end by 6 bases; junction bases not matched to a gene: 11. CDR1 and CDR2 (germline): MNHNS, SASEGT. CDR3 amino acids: CACYRGPEGEQYF. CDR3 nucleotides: TGTGCCTGCTACAGGGGGCCGGAGGGCGAGCAGTACTTC.

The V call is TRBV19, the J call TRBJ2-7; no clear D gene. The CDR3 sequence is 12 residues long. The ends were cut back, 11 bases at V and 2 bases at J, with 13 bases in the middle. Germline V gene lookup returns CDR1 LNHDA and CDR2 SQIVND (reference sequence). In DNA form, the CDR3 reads TGTGCCTCCGAGTCCTCAACCTACGAGCAGTACTTC. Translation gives CASESSTYEQYF.

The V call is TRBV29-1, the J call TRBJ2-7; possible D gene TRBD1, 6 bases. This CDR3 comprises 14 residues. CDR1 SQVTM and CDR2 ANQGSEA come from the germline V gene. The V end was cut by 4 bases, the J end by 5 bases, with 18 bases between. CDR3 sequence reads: CSVGRTAVGNEQYF. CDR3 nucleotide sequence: TGCAGCGTTGGCCGGACAGCGGTGGGTAACGAGCAGTACTTC.